This T cell receptor (beta chain) was identified in a study of T and B cells in COVID-19 patients. Germline V gives CDR1 LNHDA, CDR2 SQIVND (reference sequence). CDR3 length: 13 residues. V was pared by 3 bases and J by 6 bases, with 12 bases between. TRB rearrangements were amplified by multiplex PCR with BIOMED2 TRB-A/B primers. Using its own MiXCR run on the multiplex PCR reads, TCRdb lists one record per CDR3 protein. The repertoire includes more than 13,000 distinct CDR3 sequences, around 30% of them detected once, and 7% to 7.5% sits in the top ten. By share of the sample, this clonotype is medium-sized. Blood genomic DNA input for TRB amplification was about 250-550 ng.

The chain joins TRBV19 to TRBJ2-7, with D uncertain. The source material was blood. This sequence originates from a human donor who had recovered from COVID-19. The CDR3 DNA reads TGTGCCAGTAGTATTACTGGGATAAGCGAGCAGTACTTC. Its protein is CASSITGISEQYF.